These 17 T cell receptor beta chains were sequenced from one sample in a study of blood T cell repertoires in COVID-19. Here immunoSEQ multiplex PCR was the method, and the copy in TCRdb shows in-frame clones only, minus some. Of 99,000 or so clones in the sample, 75% to 85% were seen once. Sample: peripheral blood. Receptor source: a man aged 55 to 70 with acute or convalescent COVID-19.

V usage is TRBV4-2 and J usage is TRBJ1-4; tentatively, D is TRBD1 (6 bases). The CDR3 length is 19 residues. From germline, CDR1 is LGHNA and CDR2 YNFKEQ. With 2 bases removed from V and 5 bases from J, the gap between germline ends came to 24 bases. In DNA form, the CDR3 reads TGTGCCAGCAGCCAAAAGCCTAGGCAGGGGCCAACCTCAAATGAAAAACTGTTTTTT. Translation gives CASSQKPRQGPTSNEKLFF.

The chain recombines TRBV19 with TRBJ1-4, with D perhaps TRBD1 (5 bases). The V gene's germline CDR1 is LNHDA and CDR2 SQIVND (reference sequence). CDR3 length equals 15 residues. V dropped 5 bases and J dropped 0 bases, with 10 bases sitting between them. The CDR3 here is CASSETEPTNEKLFF. CDR3 nucleotide sequence: TGTGCCAGTAGTGAGACAGAGCCAACTAATGAAAAACTGTTTTTT. Full variable domain (remainder filled in from reference TRBV19 and TRBJ1-4): DGGITQSPKYLFRKEGQNVTLSCEQNLNHDAMYWYRQDPGQGLRLIYYSQIVNDFQKGDIAEGYSVSREKKESFPLTVTSAQKNPTAFYLCASSETEPTNEKLFFGSGTQLSVL.

The chain uses TRBV30 and TRBJ2-5; D perhaps matches TRBD2 (6 bases). The germline gives CDR1 GTSNPN, CDR2 SVGIG (reference sequence). The CDR3 contains 13 residues. Trimming removed 1 base from V and 5 bases from J, with 11 bases in between. Here the CDR3 DNA reads TGTGCCTGGAGTGGCGGGGTCGGGGAGACCCAGTACTTC. It yields the protein CAWSGGVGETQYF. Supplemented by reference TRBV30 and TRBJ2-5, the full variable domain reads SQTIHQWPATLVQPVGSPLSLECTVEGTSNPNLYWYRQAAGRGLQLLFYSVGIGQISSEVPQNLSASRPQDRQFILSSKKLLLSDSGFYLCAWSGGVGETQYFGPGTRLLVL.

This clone was seen repeatedly, ten times or more. The CDR3 sequence: CASSPTGTGANVLTF. The DNA for the CDR3 is TGTGCCAGCAGCCCTACAGGGACTGGGGCCAACGTCCTGACTTTC. V gene TRBV5-5 combines with J gene TRBJ2-6; the D gene is possibly TRBD1 (6 bases). This CDR3 is 15 amino acids long. Trimming cost V 4 bases and J 2 bases, with 10 bases left between them. Germline V CDR1 and CDR2: SGHKS, YYEKEE (reference sequence).

This clone turned up a few times. The V gene is TRBV6-2 or TRBV6-3, the J gene TRBJ2-7, with 7 nucleotides matching TRBD2. CDR3 size: 16 residues. Germline trimming cut 4 bases from V and 3 bases from J; bases unmatched to any gene: 12. Germline assignment: CDR1 MNHEY and CDR2 SVGEGT. DNA of the CDR3: TGTGCCAGCAGTTCCCCCGGGGAGCGGGGCCGCTACGAGCAGTACTTC. Translating it yields CASSSPGERGRYEQYF.

The chain uses TRBV5-4 and TRBJ2-2, with 12 positions matching TRBD2. CDR3 length equals 17 residues. The junction had 8 bases not matched to a gene; V was cut back by 4 bases and J by 4 bases. The germline CDR1 and CDR2 sequences are SGHNT and YYREEE (reference sequence). Here the CDR3 reads CASSPSGGASGTGELFF. CDR3 DNA: TGTGCCAGCAGCCCTAGCGGGGGGGCCTCGGGCACCGGGGAGCTGTTTTTT. The full variable domain, completed using reference TRBV5-4 and TRBJ2-2, is ETGVTQSPTHLIKTRGQQVTLRCSSQSGHNTVSWYQQALGQGPQFIFQYYREEENGRGNFPPRFSGLQFPNYSSELNVNALELDDSALYLCASSPSGGASGTGELFFGEGSRLTVL.

V usage is TRBV3-1 (or the pseudogene TRBV3-2) and J usage is TRBJ2-2; 12 positions agree with TRBD2. Germline values: CDR1 LGHDT, CDR2 YNNKEL (reference sequence). V trimming: 4 bases; J trimming: 0 bases; junction bases outside the gene matches: 9. The CDR3 sequence is 19 residues long. Here the CDR3 reads CASSPSGTSGLANTGELFF. The CDR3 coding sequence is TGTGCCAGCAGCCCCTCCGGGACTAGCGGGCTCGCGAACACCGGGGAGCTGTTTTTT.

This chain joins TRBV5-1 and TRBJ2-1, with TRBD2 matching 9 bases. Germline loops: CDR1 SGHRS, CDR2 YFSETQ. This CDR3 has 17 amino acids. The V gene end was trimmed by 0 bases and the J gene end by 6 bases; junction bases not matched to a gene: 10. Here the CDR3 DNA reads TGCGCCAGCAGCTTGGTGGCTCCGGGACTAGCATCCAATGAGCAGTTCTTC. Translation: CASSLVAPGLASNEQFF.

This chain connects TRBV7-3 to TRBJ2-1, with 8 bases identical to TRBD2. The V gene's germline CDR1 is SGHTA and CDR2 FQGTGA. CDR3 size: 14 residues. With 2 bases clipped from V and 6 bases from J, the junction kept 3 bases outside the gene matches. This CDR3 reads CASSLGLARNEQFF. In DNA form, the CDR3 reads TGTGCCAGCAGCTTAGGACTAGCACGCAATGAGCAGTTCTTC.

V is TRBV19 and J is TRBJ1-5; possibly TRBD1 for D (6 bases). Per germline, CDR1 LNHDA and CDR2 SQIVND (reference sequence). The V end was cut by 9 bases, the J end by 0 bases, with 18 bases between. CDR3 length: 16 residues. The CDR3 is CASSSGQTYSNQPQHF. Written as DNA, the CDR3 is TGTGCCAGCTCTAGTGGACAGACTTATAGCAATCAGCCCCAGCATTTT.

The gene calls are TRBV28 and TRBJ2-3; TRBD1 might be the D (6 bases). V gave up 4 bases and J gave up 0 bases, with 14 bases separating them. The germline V gene encodes CDR1 MDHEN and CDR2 SYDVKM. There are 16 residues in the CDR3. The CDR3 here is CASSSPDSTSTDTQYF. The DNA of the CDR3 is TGTGCCAGCAGTTCTCCGGACAGCACTAGCACAGATACGCAGTATTTT.

The rearrangement joins TRBV19 to TRBJ1-5; possibly TRBD1 for D (6 bases). Germline CDR1 and CDR2: LNHDA and SQIVND (reference sequence). This CDR3 comprises 15 residues. The ends were cut back, 6 bases at V and 6 bases at J, with 18 bases in the middle. The CDR3 spells CASSPRGGAVQPQHF. CDR3 bases: TGTGCCAGTAGCCCCCGGGGGGGCGCGGTTCAGCCCCAGCATTTT.

This clone showed up just once. The genes are TRBV2 and TRBJ1-6; D perhaps matches TRBD1 (5 bases). V lost 6 bases and J lost 10, with 13 bases in between. There are 13 residues in the CDR3. Germline CDR1 is SNHLY and CDR2 is FYNNEI. The CDR3 loop reads CASSNRYDSPLHF. CDR3 sequence (DNA): TGTGCCAGCAGCAACAGGTACGACTCACCCCTCCACTTT.

This clone was observed a handful of times. The V gene is TRBV11-2, the J gene TRBJ1-6; D is undetermined. The CDR3 length is 18 residues. Trimming removed 5 bases at V and 3 bases at J, with 20 bases between. Germline loops: CDR1 SGHAT, CDR2 FQNNGV. As DNA, the CDR3 is TGTGCCAGCAGCCAATCGTCCCGAAGCGGGGTCTATAATTCACCCCTCCACTTT. This codes for CASSQSSRSGVYNSPLHF.

This sequence joins TRBV28 and TRBJ2-7; 9 bases are a match to TRBD1. Trimming took 3 bases from V and 9 from J; bases not matched to a gene: 9. CDR1 MDHEN and CDR2 SYDVKM come from the germline V gene. The CDR3 covers 14 residues. The CDR3 here is CASSFPRDRESQYF. The DNA of the CDR3 is TGTGCCAGCAGTTTTCCCCGGGACAGGGAATCGCAGTACTTC.

This chain links TRBV28 with TRBJ1-3; the D gene is possibly TRBD1 (6 bases). From germline, CDR1 is MDHEN and CDR2 SYDVKM. This CDR3 is 14 amino acids long. Trimming cost V 6 bases and J 4 bases, with 13 bases left between them. This CDR3 reads CASSDGQRGNTIYF. As DNA, the CDR3 is TGTGCCAGCAGCGATGGACAGAGAGGAAACACCATATATTTT.

The chain links TRBV10-3 to TRBJ2-3; unclear D gene. Trimming stripped 3 bases from V and 2 bases from J, with 9 bases between. The CDR3 consists of 14 residues. From germline, CDR1 is ENHRY and CDR2 SYGVKD. For the CDR3, the DNA is TGTGCCATCAGTGAAGACACCCCCACAGATACGCAGTATTTT. Residues: CAISEDTPTDTQYF.